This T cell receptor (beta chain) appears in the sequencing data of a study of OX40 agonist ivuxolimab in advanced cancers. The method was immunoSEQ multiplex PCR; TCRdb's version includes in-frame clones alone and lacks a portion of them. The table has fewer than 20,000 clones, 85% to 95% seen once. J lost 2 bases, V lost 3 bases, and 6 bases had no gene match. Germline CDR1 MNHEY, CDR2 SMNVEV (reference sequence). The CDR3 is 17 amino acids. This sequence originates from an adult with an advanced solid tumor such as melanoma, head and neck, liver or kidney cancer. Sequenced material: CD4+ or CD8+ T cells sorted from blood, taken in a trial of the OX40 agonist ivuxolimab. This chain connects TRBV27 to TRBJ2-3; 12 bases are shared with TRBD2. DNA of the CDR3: TGTGCCAGCAGTTTTACTAGCGGGGGGTCTGTCACAGATACGCAGTATTTT. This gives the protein CASSFTSGGSVTDTQYF.